The 21 T cell receptor beta chains reported below all come from one sample, sequenced in a study of T-cell memory formation after mild COVID-19. TCRdb reanalysed the 5' RACE reads using MiXCR and keeps one entry per CDR3 protein. The table lists around 450,000 distinct CDR3 sequences, roughly 20% of them singletons. Sequenced: PBMCs or a T cell subset sorted from them (not recorded which). The receptors derive from an adult woman who had mild COVID-19 (a few samples of this study predate the infection). Cell type and time point are not known.

With respect to this clonotype: The junction and the germline gene differ at one end; a read error may be behind it. V usage is TRBV3-1 and J usage is TRBJ1-1, with D possibly being TRBD1 (6 bases). CDR3 length equals 14 residues. The germline V gene has CDR1 LGHDT and CDR2 YNNKEL (reference sequence). In nucleotides, the CDR3 is TGTGCAAGCAGCCAATACCGACAGGTTTCTGAAGCTTTCTTT. Amino acid sequence: CASSQYRQVSEAFF.

This clonotype has a count of ten or more. The V call is TRBV7-6, the J call TRBJ2-1; 9 bases align to TRBD2. The CDR3 is 15 amino acids. Germline V gene data show CDR1 as SGHVS and CDR2 as FNYEAQ. J lost 8 bases, V lost 7 bases, and 12 bases had no gene match. The CDR3, as DNA: TGTGCCAGCAAAAGATATAGCGGGAGCGGGGATGAGCAGTTCTTC. This gives the protein CASKRYSGSGDEQFF.

This clonotype showed up just a few times. V gene TRBV7-2 combines with J gene TRBJ2-7; maybe TRBD2 (6 bases). CDR3 length equals 13 residues. Germline-derived CDR1 and CDR2 are SGHTA and FQGNSA. Trimming left V 5 bases short and J 4 bases short, with 12 bases between. The CDR3 DNA sequence: TGTGCCAGCAGCCGAACCCGGGGGTACGAGCAGTACTTC. Amino acid sequence: CASSRTRGYEQYF.

The chain recombines TRBV20-1 with TRBJ1-5; no clear D. Germline V lookup: CDR1 DFQATT, CDR2 SNEGSKA (reference sequence). Trimming shortened V by 7 bases and J by 5 bases, and 12 bases separated the two germline ends. The CDR3 is made up of 12 amino acids. The CDR3 loop is CSVRPEDQPQHF. The CDR3 DNA follows: TGCAGTGTGCGGCCTGAGGATCAGCCCCAGCATTTT.

J is TRBJ2-1 and V is TRBV6-2 or TRBV6-3; 8 bases agree with TRBD2. The CDR3 runs to 13 residues. The V segment lost 2 bases and the J segment 9 bases; nucleotides outside the gene matches: 3. From germline, CDR1 is MNHEY and CDR2 SVGEGT. As DNA, the CDR3 is TGTGCCAGCAGTTACGTAGCGGGGATTGAGCAGTTCTTC. Amino acids: CASSYVAGIEQFF.

CDR3 bases: TGTGCCAGCTCACAATCCGGACAGCTGAACACTGAAGCTTTCTTT. Its protein is CASSQSGQLNTEAFF. The rearrangement joins TRBV18 to TRBJ1-1; TRBD1 is a possible D gene (6 bases). V lost 4 bases, J lost 0 bases, and 12 bases lay in between. This CDR3 is built from 15 residues. Germline CDR1 is KGHSH and CDR2 is LQKENI.

This clonotype was picked up a small number of times. The chain recombines TRBV7-2 with TRBJ2-1, with 9 bases identical to TRBD2. The J segment lost 9 bases and the V segment lost 2 bases, leaving 14 bases of the junction unmatched. CDR1 and CDR2 (germline): SGHTA, FQGNSA. This CDR3 has 17 amino acids. The chain's CDR3 is CASSLRDGGRAQGEQFF. The CDR3 DNA follows: TGTGCCAGCAGCTTAAGGGACGGCGGGAGGGCCCAAGGTGAGCAGTTCTTC.

The table lists this clonotype with a few counts. The V gene is TRBV4-2, the J gene TRBJ2-1; 7 bases fit TRBD1. The length of the CDR3 is 15 residues. Germline CDR1 LGHNA, CDR2 YNFKEQ. V shed 1 base and J 5 bases; nucleotides not matched to a gene: 5. The CDR3 region is CASSQGQGADNEQFF. CDR3 sequence (DNA): TGTGCCAGCAGCCAAGGACAGGGAGCCGACAATGAGCAGTTCTTC.

This clonotype was detected a few times. The chain employs TRBV7-9 and TRBJ1-1; TRBD1 might be the D (5 bases). This CDR3 comprises 15 residues. V was cut by 5 bases and J by 4 bases, with 17 bases left in between. The germline V gene encodes CDR1 SEHNR and CDR2 FQNEAQ (reference sequence). The DNA for the CDR3 is TGTGCCAGCAGCCAGGCGGGCTTAGGGACCACTGAAGCTTTCTTT. Protein sequence: CASSQAGLGTTEAFF. The full variable domain, completed using reference TRBV7-9 and TRBJ1-1, is DTGVSQNPRHKITKRGQNVTFRCDPISEHNRLYWYRQTLGQGPEFLTYFQNEAQLEKSRLLSDRFSAERPKGSFSTLEIQRTEQGDSAMYLCASSQAGLGTTEAFFGQGTRLTVV.

This clonotype turned up a few times. V gene TRBV24-1 combines with J gene TRBJ2-1, with 8 bases fitting TRBD1. J was trimmed by 9 bases and V by 3 bases; bases with no gene match: 6. The CDR3 spans 14 residues. CDR1 and CDR2 from the germline V gene are KGHDR and SFDVKD. The CDR3 here is CATSDGWTGPEQFF. In DNA form, the CDR3 reads TGTGCCACCAGTGATGGCTGGACAGGGCCTGAGCAGTTCTTC.

This clonotype appeared a few times. This rearrangement joins TRBV12-3 or TRBV12-4 to TRBJ1-4; TRBD1 might be the D (6 bases). The V gene lost 7 bases and the J gene lost 4 bases, with 16 bases spanning the gap. The CDR3 contains 15 residues. CDR3 region: CASMGGAQFNEKLFF. CDR3 bases: TGTGCCAGCATGGGGGGGGCCCAGTTTAATGAAAAACTGTTTTTT.

This chain uses TRBV20-1 with TRBJ1-2, with D tentatively TRBD1 (6 bases). Between the trimmed V and J ends, which lost 6 bases and 5 bases, there was a span of 13 bases. Germline CDR1 is DFQATT and CDR2 is SNEGSKA (reference sequence). The CDR3 totals 12 residues. The CDR3 coding sequence is TGCAGTGCCCACAGGGCCCCTTATGGCTACACCTTC. Amino acids: CSAHRAPYGYTF.

The chain is built from TRBV12-3 or TRBV12-4 and TRBJ2-1; a possible D gene is TRBD1 (5 bases). This CDR3 has 14 residues. V dropped 1 base and J dropped 4 bases, with 8 bases sitting between them. In nucleotides, the CDR3 is TGTGCCAGCAGTTTAGAGGGGCATTACAATGAGCAGTTCTTC. Residues: CASSLEGHYNEQFF.

This clonotype was seen more than once but under ten times. At one of its ends the junction is not consistent with the germline gene, which may arise from a read error. J is TRBJ2-7 and V is TRBV20-1; the match to TRBD2 covers 12 bases. The CDR3 length is 14 residues. Germline assignment: CDR1 DFQATT and CDR2 SNEGSKA (reference sequence). CDR3 DNA sequence: TGCAGAGCTAGCGGGGGGGCCGGTGGCTATGAGCAGTACTTC. This gives the protein CRASGGAGGYEQYF.

This clonotype was seen a handful of times. The rearrangement joins TRBV12-3 or TRBV12-4 to TRBJ2-7, with D tentatively TRBD1 or TRBD2 (5 bases each). CDR3 length equals 13 residues. Trimming removed 2 bases at V and 3 bases at J, with 8 bases between. CDR3 in amino acids: CASSLRDRYEQYF. The CDR3 DNA sequence: TGTGCCAGCAGTTTACGGGACCGCTACGAGCAGTACTTC.

The rearrangement joins TRBV7-9 to TRBJ2-7; 7 positions match TRBD1. J was trimmed by 3 bases and V by 2 bases; bases with no gene match: 7. Germline V gene sequence: CDR1 SEHNR, CDR2 FQNEAQ (reference sequence). CDR3 length: 15 amino acids. This chain's CDR3 is CASSLRLGQVYEQYF. CDR3 coding DNA: TGTGCCAGCAGCTTACGTCTAGGACAGGTCTACGAGCAGTACTTC. Looking up the rest from reference TRBV7-9 and TRBJ2-7 gives the full variable domain: DTGVSQNPRHKITKRGQNVTFRCDPISEHNRLYWYRQTLGQGPEFLTYFQNEAQLEKSRLLSDRFSAERPKGSFSTLEIQRTEQGDSAMYLCASSLRLGQVYEQYFGPGTRLTVT.

This clonotype was seen ten or more times. The chain links TRBV4-1 to TRBJ1-2; D is ambiguous. The germline V gene encodes CDR1 MGHRA and CDR2 YSYEKL. CDR3 length equals 14 residues. Trimming stripped 1 base from V and 8 bases from J, with 14 bases between. CDR3 residues: CASSQGDGVGGYTF. CDR3 in DNA: TGCGCCAGCAGCCAAGGTGACGGGGTAGGAGGCTACACCTTC.

The genes are TRBV10-3 and TRBJ1-1; D perhaps matches TRBD1 (5 bases). Germline V gives CDR1 ENHRY, CDR2 SYGVKD. This CDR3 has 13 amino acids. The V and J ends lost 2 bases and 3 bases respectively, with 7 bases between them. CDR3 region: CAISEPGHTEAFF. The DNA of the CDR3 is TGTGCCATCAGTGAGCCAGGGCACACTGAAGCTTTCTTT.

This clonotype was counted between two and nine times. CDR3 loop: CASSLSRISFVAHNYGYTF. The CDR3 DNA sequence: TGTGCCAGCAGCTTGTCCCGGATTTCCTTTGTAGCCCATAACTATGGCTACACCTTC. The genes are TRBV5-8 and TRBJ1-2; D is uncertain. The CDR3 has 19 amino acids. Germline CDR1 SGHTS, CDR2 YDEGEE. Trimming took 1 base from V and 1 from J, leaving 23 bases between them. Complete variable domain (other parts from reference TRBV5-8 and TRBJ1-2): EAGVTQSPTHLIKTRGQQATLRCSPISGHTSVYWYQQALGLGLQFLLWYDEGEERNRGNFPPRFSGRQFPNYSSELNVNALELEDSALYLCASSLSRISFVAHNYGYTFGSGTRLTVV.

This clonotype has at least ten counts. This chain connects TRBV3-1 to TRBJ1-1; unclear D gene. V dropped 4 bases and J dropped 8 bases, with 17 bases sitting between them. Germline values: CDR1 LGHDT, CDR2 YNNKEL (reference sequence). The CDR3 is 14 residues long. The CDR3 DNA is TGTGCCAGCAGCCGAAACACTTTGCACCTCGAAGCTTTCTTT. Its protein is CASSRNTLHLEAFF.

The V call is TRBV7-8, the J call TRBJ1-1, with D maybe TRBD1 (5 bases). The CDR3 length is 12 residues. Germline loops: CDR1 SGHVS, CDR2 FQNEAQ. For the CDR3, the DNA is TGTCCCGACAGACAGCCGAACACTGAAGCTTTCTTT. Protein: CPDRQPNTEAFF.